This is a list of T cell receptor beta chains from one sample in a study of blood T cells in healthy people across ages. TCRdb ran MiXCR on the 5' RACE reads and lists one entry per CDR3 protein. This sample has 1.5 million to 2 million distinct CDR3 sequences, with about two fifths found just once. The source material was blood. These receptors all stem from a human donor in good health. Each CDR3 is given with its conserved first and last residue. The order of the fields is D gene, CDR3 length, V gene, J gene, CDR3 protein. A D gene is named only where the DNA matches it firmly.

>.|16|TRBV6-2/TRBV6-3|TRBJ2-4
CASSLEIQIAKNIQYF
>TRBD1|15|TRBV4-1|TRBJ2-7
CASSHRTGGDYEQYF
>.|15|TRBV15|TRBJ2-3
CATSSTSASTDTQYF
>TRBD1|18|TRBV5-1|TRBJ1-2
CASSLGGTGVPLIYGYTF
>TRBD1|14|TRBV28|.
CASSFHRGRETQYF
>.|15|TRBV15|TRBJ2-7
CATSRVSVIFYEQYF
>.|12|TRBV20-1|TRBJ1-1
CSARGEITEAFF
>TRBD1|15|TRBV4-3|TRBJ1-2
CASSQGRGLGYGYTF
>.|13|TRBV29-1|TRBJ2-3
CSVALTGTDTQYF
>.|13|TRBV7-2|TRBJ2-7
CASSWGTLYEQYF
>TRBD1|17|TRBV9|TRBJ2-5
CASSVGNRGGRQETQYF
>.|17|TRBV7-6|TRBJ1-2
CASSGWDGAVAGYGYTF
>TRBD1|18|TRBV20-1|TRBJ1-2
CSARIRDRDLQGAYGYTF
>TRBD2|19|TRBV7-9|TRBJ2-1
CASSLEGTSGGPSYNEQFF
>TRBD1|13|TRBV6-2/TRBV6-3|TRBJ2-4
CASKEGGADIQYF
>.|15|TRBV12-3/TRBV12-4|TRBJ2-7
CASSLESSGSYEQYF
>TRBD2|16|TRBV7-2|TRBJ2-5
CVSSRSGGVLGETQYF
>.|15|TRBV15|TRBJ2-1
CAASMVLLSYNEQFF
>.|13|TRBV6-1|TRBJ1-2
CASSESRGYGYTF
>.|18|TRBV20-1|TRBJ2-3
CSAREVGPGTGSTDTQYF
>TRBD2|16|TRBV7-2|TRBJ2-5
CASSHRTSGVGETQYF
>.|13|TRBV20-1|TRBJ1-2
CSARLVRNYGYTF
>TRBD2|14|TRBV12-3/TRBV12-4|TRBJ2-3
CASISGGFSDTQYF
>.|14|TRBV27|TRBJ1-2
CASSTADRNYGYTF
>.|15|TRBV4-3|TRBJ1-2
CASSQEYVTNYGYTF
>TRBD1|14|TRBV10-3|TRBJ2-1
CAIRPDRGGNEQFF
>.|14|TRBV12-3/TRBV12-4|TRBJ1-6
CASSRTPPNSPLHF
>TRBD1|15|TRBV27|TRBJ2-1
CASSSGGQGWGEQFF
>.|13|TRBV29-1|TRBJ1-5
CSVVVQINQPQHF
>.|14|TRBV27|TRBJ1-1
CASIGPKEDTEAFF
>.|11|TRBV9|TRBJ1-2
CASSGPGGYTF
>.|10|TRBV29-1|TRBJ1-2
CSVAVNGYTF
>.|12|TRBV6-1|.
CASSERYDEQYF
>.|13|TRBV6-6|TRBJ2-7
CASSPGRSVEQYF
>TRBD2|14|TRBV27|.
CASSPAGQVAEQYF
>.|16|TRBV4-3|TRBJ2-5
CASSQASRGSQETQYF
>TRBD2|15|TRBV7-9|TRBJ2-5
CASSRGLGNQETQYF
>.|16|TRBV27|TRBJ1-2
CASRGTDEGPNYGYTF
>.|15|TRBV14|TRBJ2-7
CASSEGPVDSYEQYF
>.|16|TRBV4-2|TRBJ2-3
CASSQVTAGSTDTQYF
>.|14|TRBV2|TRBJ2-3
CASTSDSSTDTQYF
>.|15|TRBV7-9|TRBJ2-2
CASSFLSANTGELFF
>.|18|TRBV7-9|TRBJ1-4
CASSLVQGMIFTNEKLFF
>.|13|TRBV14|TRBJ2-7
CASSQDLDSEQYF
>TRBD1|14|TRBV18|TRBJ1-1
CASSPSTGQTEAFF
>.|14|TRBV11-2|TRBJ2-4
CASSSPTTASGQYF
>TRBD1|16|TRBV6-6|TRBJ2-7
CASSYSIAQGAYEQYF
>TRBD1|17|TRBV6-5|TRBJ2-1
CASSYSIDRVVSNEQFF
>.|15|TRBV4-1|TRBJ1-2
CASSRTVHSSYGYTF
>.|11|TRBV6-2/TRBV6-3|TRBJ1-4
CARTDDGKLFF
>TRBD2|15|TRBV7-3|TRBJ2-5
CASSLLAGGSETQYF
>TRBD1|18|TRBV4-2|TRBJ2-6
CASSQAGQGESGANVLTF
>.|16|TRBV9|TRBJ2-1
CASSVEGQGGYNEQFF
>.|12|TRBV29-1|TRBJ2-3
CSVRNSADTQYF
>TRBD2|12|TRBV20-1|TRBJ2-7
CSARGVSYEQYF
>.|12|TRBV7-9|TRBJ2-1
CASSLSINEQFF
>TRBD1|17|TRBV28|TRBJ1-1
CASSLSLGTGRSTEAFF